The entry below gives a single T cell receptor (beta chain) sequence along with its context. These data belong to a study of cytomegalovirus exposure and HLA in healthy donors. This CDR3 contains 17 residues. V shed 0 bases and J shed 7 bases, with 18 bases lying between them. The germline V gene encodes CDR1 LGHNA and CDR2 YSLEER. Repertoires were generated with immunoSEQ multiplex PCR, while TCRdb's copy carries only in-frame clones and drops some. The repertoire holds 80,000 or so clones, with 95% as singletons. The sequence was obtained from a woman between 18 and 29 years old in good health and CMV-seronegative. The gene calls are TRBV4-3 and TRBJ1-4, with no clear D. The source material was PBMCs. The CDR3, as DNA: TGCGCCAGCAGCCAAGAAATCGCAGGTTATCGGGGTGAAAAACTGTTTTTT. Protein product: CASSQEIAGYRGEKLFF.